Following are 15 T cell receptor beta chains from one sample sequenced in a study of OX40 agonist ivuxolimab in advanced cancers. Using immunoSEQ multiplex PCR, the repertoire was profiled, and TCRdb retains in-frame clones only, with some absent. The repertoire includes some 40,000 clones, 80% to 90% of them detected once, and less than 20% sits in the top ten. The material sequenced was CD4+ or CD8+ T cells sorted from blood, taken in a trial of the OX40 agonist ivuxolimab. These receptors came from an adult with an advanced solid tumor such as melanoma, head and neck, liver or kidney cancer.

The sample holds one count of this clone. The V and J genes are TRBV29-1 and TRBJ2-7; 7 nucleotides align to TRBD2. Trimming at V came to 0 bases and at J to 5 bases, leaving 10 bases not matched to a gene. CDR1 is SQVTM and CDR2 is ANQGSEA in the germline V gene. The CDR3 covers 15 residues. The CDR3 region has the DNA TGCAGCGTTGAAGATGGGGAGGGCGGGCCCGACGAGCAGTACTTC. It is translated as CSVEDGEGGPDEQYF.

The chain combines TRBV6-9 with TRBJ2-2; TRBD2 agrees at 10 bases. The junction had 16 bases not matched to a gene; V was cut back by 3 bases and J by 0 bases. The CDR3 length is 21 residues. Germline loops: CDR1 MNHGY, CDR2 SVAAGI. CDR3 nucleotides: TGTGCCAGCAGTTACACATTTCGCCGGCTAGCGGGAGTTCCGAACACCGGGGAGCTGTTTTTT. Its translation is CASSYTFRRLAGVPNTGELFF.

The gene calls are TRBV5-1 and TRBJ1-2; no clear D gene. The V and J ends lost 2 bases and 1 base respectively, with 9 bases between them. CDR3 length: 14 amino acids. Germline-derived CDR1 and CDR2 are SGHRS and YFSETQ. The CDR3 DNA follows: TGCGCCAGCAGCTTCAAAGGATATAACTATGGCTACACCTTC. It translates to CASSFKGYNYGYTF.

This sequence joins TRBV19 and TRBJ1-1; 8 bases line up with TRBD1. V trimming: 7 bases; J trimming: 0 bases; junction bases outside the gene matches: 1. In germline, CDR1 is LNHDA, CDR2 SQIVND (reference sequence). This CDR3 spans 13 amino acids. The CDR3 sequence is CASKTGVNTEAFF. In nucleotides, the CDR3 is TGTGCCAGTAAGACAGGGGTGAACACTGAAGCTTTCTTT. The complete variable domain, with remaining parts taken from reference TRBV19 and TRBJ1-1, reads DGGITQSPKYLFRKEGQNVTLSCEQNLNHDAMYWYRQDPGQGLRLIYYSQIVNDFQKGDIAEGYSVSREKKESFPLTVTSAQKNPTAFYLCASKTGVNTEAFFGQGTRLTVV.

Here the CDR3 reads CASSLATAYEQYF. The DNA of the CDR3 is TGCGCCAGCAGCTTGGCCACAGCCTACGAGCAGTACTTC. The chain recombines TRBV5-1 with TRBJ2-7; D is unresolved. The CDR3 sequence is 13 residues long. Germline-derived CDR1 and CDR2 are SGHRS and YFSETQ. Trimming took off 0 bases at V and 2 bases at J, with 6 bases between the two ends.

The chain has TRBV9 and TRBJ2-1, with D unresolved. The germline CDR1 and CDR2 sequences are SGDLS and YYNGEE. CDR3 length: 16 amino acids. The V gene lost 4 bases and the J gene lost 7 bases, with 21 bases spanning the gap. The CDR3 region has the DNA TGTGCCAGCAGCCCACTACTACAGCAGGCCCCGAATGAGCAGTTCTTC. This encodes CASSPLLQQAPNEQFF.

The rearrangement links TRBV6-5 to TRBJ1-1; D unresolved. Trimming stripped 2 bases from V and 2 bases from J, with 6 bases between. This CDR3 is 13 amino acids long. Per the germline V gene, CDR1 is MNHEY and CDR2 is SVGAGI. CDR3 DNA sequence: TGTGCCAGCAGTTACACAGATAACACTGAAGCTTTCTTT. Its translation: CASSYTDNTEAFF.

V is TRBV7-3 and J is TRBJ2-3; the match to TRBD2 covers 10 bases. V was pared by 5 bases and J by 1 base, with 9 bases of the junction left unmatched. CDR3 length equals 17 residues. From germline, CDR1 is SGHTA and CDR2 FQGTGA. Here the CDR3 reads CASSPITSGEGTDTQYF. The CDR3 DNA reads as TGTGCCAGCAGCCCTATAACTAGCGGGGAGGGCACAGATACGCAGTATTTT.

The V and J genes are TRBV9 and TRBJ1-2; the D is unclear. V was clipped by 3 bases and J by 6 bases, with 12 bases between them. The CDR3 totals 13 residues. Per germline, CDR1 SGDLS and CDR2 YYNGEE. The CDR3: CASSEADLDGYTF. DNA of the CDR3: TGTGCCAGCAGCGAGGCAGACCTCGATGGCTACACCTTC.

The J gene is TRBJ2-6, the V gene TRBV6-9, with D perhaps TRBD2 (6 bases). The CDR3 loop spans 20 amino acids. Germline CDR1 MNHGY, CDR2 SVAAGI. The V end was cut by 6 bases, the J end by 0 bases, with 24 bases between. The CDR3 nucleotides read TGTGCCAGCAGAGGGGAGGAGACGACAGACTTTAGCTCTGGGGCCAACGTCCTGACTTTC. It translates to CASRGEETTDFSSGANVLTF.

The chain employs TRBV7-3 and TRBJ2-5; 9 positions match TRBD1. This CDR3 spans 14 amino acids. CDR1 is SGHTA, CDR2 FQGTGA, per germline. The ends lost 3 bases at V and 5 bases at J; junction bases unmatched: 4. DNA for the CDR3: TGTGCCAGCAGCTTGACAGGGGGTGCGGAGACCCAGTACTTC. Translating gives CASSLTGGAETQYF. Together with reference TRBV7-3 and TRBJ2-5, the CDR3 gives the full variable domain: GAGVSQTPSNKVTEKGKYVELRCDPISGHTALYWYRQSLGQGPEFLIYFQGTGAADDSGLPNDRFFAVRPEGSVSTLKIQRTERGDSAVYLCASSLTGGAETQYFGPGTRLLVL.

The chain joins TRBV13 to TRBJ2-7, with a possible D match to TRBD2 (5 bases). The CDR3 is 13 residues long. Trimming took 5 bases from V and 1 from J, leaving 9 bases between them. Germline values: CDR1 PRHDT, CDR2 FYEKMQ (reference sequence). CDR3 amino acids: CASSHEGSYEQYF. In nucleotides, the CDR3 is TGTGCCAGCAGCCACGAGGGATCCTACGAGCAGTACTTC.

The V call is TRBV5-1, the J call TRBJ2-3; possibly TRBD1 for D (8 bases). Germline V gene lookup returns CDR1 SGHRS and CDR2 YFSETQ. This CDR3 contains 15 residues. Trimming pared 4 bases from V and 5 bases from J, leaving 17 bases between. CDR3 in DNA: TGCGCCAGCAGCGCCACAGGGGGGGCGGGAGATACGCAGTATTTT. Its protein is CASSATGGAGDTQYF.

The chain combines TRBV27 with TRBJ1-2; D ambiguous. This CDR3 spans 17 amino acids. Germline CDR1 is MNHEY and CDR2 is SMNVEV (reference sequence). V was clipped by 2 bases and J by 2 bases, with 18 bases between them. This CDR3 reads CASSLIHVSGENYGYTF. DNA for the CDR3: TGTGCCAGCAGTTTAATACATGTTAGCGGAGAGAACTATGGCTACACCTTC.

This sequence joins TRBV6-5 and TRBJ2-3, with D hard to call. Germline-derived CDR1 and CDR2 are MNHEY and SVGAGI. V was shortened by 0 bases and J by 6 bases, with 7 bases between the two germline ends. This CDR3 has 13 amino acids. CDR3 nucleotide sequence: TGTGCCAGCAGTTACTCTGGCGCCGATACGCAGTATTTT. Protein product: CASSYSGADTQYF.